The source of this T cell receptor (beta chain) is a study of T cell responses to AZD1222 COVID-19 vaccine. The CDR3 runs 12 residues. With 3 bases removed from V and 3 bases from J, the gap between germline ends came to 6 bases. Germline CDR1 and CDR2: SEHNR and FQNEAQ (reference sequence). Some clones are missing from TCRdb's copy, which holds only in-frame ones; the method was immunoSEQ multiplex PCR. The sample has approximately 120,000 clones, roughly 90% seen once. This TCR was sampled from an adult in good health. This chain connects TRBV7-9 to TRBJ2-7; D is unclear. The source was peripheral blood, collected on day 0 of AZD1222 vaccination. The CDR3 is CASSFSVYEQYF. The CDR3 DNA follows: TGTGCCAGCAGCTTTAGTGTCTACGAGCAGTACTTC.